The sequence of this TCR beta chain was determined in a study of cytomegalovirus exposure and HLA in healthy donors. Donors likely had unrecorded immune exposures despite being nominally healthy when sampled. The CDR3 contains 16 residues. V lost 0 bases and J 2 bases, leaving 14 bases between the germline ends. The germline gives CDR1 WSHSY, CDR2 SAAADI. Study-level results: Only CMV serostatus was available as immune exposure information.

The sample holds one count of this clone. Its antigen remains unknown. The PCR had 60 Vbeta and 13 Jbeta primers. Repertoires were generated with immunoSEQ multiplex PCR, while TCRdb's copy carries only in-frame clones and drops some. This table holds approximately 170,000 clones, 80% found once. The chain links TRBV10-2 to TRBJ2-7, with TRBD1 as a possible D gene (6 bases). Sequences were obtained from PBMCs. This clonotype was sampled from a woman between 50 and 59 years old in good health and CMV-seropositive. CDR3 sequence reads: CASSESRRTATYEQYF. The CDR3 coding sequence is TGCGCCAGCAGTGAGTCGAGGAGGACAGCCACCTACGAGCAGTACTTC.